This TCR beta chain was sequenced during a study of a mutant IDH1 vaccine in newly diagnosed glioma. Study-level background: The vaccination schedule gave patients eight doses in weeks 1, 3, 5, 7, 11, 15, 19 and 23. Commencement of vaccination occurred 4-6 weeks following radiotherapy alone, or concurrently with temozolomide cycles.

Assay: immunoSEQ multiplex PCR; the TCRdb copy retains only in-frame clones and omits some. This table holds tens of thousands of clones, around 80% found once. Regarding time point: week 23, last vaccination. Mutant IDH1 20-mer peptide, at 300 ug, made up each vaccine dose, with topical imiquimod. Donor tumors were new WHO grade 3 or 4 IDH1-mutant, ATRX-lost astrocytomas. To note about this clone: Antigen specificity is unknown.

Germline CDR1 is SGHDT and CDR2 is YYEEEE. V was trimmed by 3 bases and J by 6 bases, leaving 10 bases between them. The CDR3 spans 13 residues. The chain links TRBV5-6 to TRBJ1-5; D is unresolved. The TCR was taken from a woman in her forties with glioma. Some clones in this sample may be carry-over from other donors' samples. Here the sequenced sample was PBMCs, taken from a glioma patient whose treatment included an IDH1 peptide vaccine. The CDR3, as DNA: TGTGCCAGCAGCTCGTGGGAGGTTCAGCCCCAGCATTTT. It codes for CASSSWEVQPQHF.